This T cell receptor beta chain appears in the sequencing data of a study of Ad26.COV2.S vaccination and SARS-CoV-2 variants (dated by TCRdb to the early 2020s). In the study overall: Vaccine-arm donors came from COV1001, a multicentre, randomized, double-blind, placebo-controlled phase I-IIa trial of Ad26.COV2.S in healthy adults. Ad26.COV2.S was given intramuscularly at 5x10^10 or 1x10^11 viral particles, as a single shot or as two shots 56 days apart. TCRbeta repertoire sequencing served as the tool for gauging how specific and how broad the SARS-CoV-2-reactive T cell receptors were following Ad26.COV2.S vaccination. The TCR-sequenced set comprised about 30 samples: approximately 19 Ad26.COV2.S vaccine recipients, 5 placebo recipients and 8 SARS-CoV-2 convalescent individuals. Trial participants were randomized into five groups of five: low-dose or high-dose Ad26.COV2.S given once or twice, or placebo on both occasions. Investigators did not know the trial group allocation while performing experiments and assessing outcomes.

TCRbeta CDR3 regions were sequenced with the immunoSEQ Assay. After extraction, genomic DNA underwent amplification by bias-controlled multiplex PCR, followed by high-throughput sequencing. Regarding the original processing steps: Collapsing and filtering of sequences were performed to quantify the absolute abundance of each unique TCRbeta CDR3 region. Usable DNA was measured by amplifying reference genes present in all nucleated cells, and TCRbeta template counts were normalized to that usable DNA to estimate T cell fraction. Repertoire TCRs were annotated as SARS-CoV-2-specific by exact matching of V gene, CDR3 amino acid sequence and J gene to a known reactive TCR set. The reference SARS-CoV-2 TCR set was obtained from MIRA and was filtered for enrichment in COVID-19-positive ImmuneCODE repertoires, whereby public or cross-reactive TCRs were removed. Based on the MIRA antigens, annotated TCRs were further analysed at the level of specific ORF or position within ORF. Breadth was defined as the number of annotated unique rearrangements divided by the total number of unique productive rearrangements, and depth was defined as the summed frequency of the annotated unique rearrangements. Two-sided Wilcoxon rank-sum tests were applied when comparing TCR breadth between groups. Drawn from immuneACCESS, this table holds only the in-frame rearrangements with V and J called that TCRdb kept. Clones are partly lost; checked studies trace under half to an unresolved V gene and leave the rest unexplained. The V and J calls and the clone size are those of that table, but D and trimming were determined from the DNA. The sample contains a few hundred thousand clones, roughly 90% of them found a single time. The leading ten clones occupy less than 4% of the sample.

Beyond this particular receptor, the publication reports: After vaccination, substantial breadth of spike-specific CD8+ and CD4+ T cell responses was reported. Vaccine and placebo recipients had comparable non-spike TCR breadth, which fits with the vaccine containing only spike. It was noted by the authors that total T cell responses may have been underestimated by the TCR breadth and depth analyses. Compared with placebo recipients, Ad26.COV2.S recipients showed higher spike-specific TCR breadth (P = 0.0014). The study was not powered to compare responses between vaccine doses or regimens.

Taken with the paper, the label for treatment or condition translates to: over 15 received Ad26.COV2.S at low or high dose, single or two shots; 5 received placebo; per-sample allocation not given. Repertoires of vaccine and placebo recipients were sequenced from samples taken on day 63 after the first injection. Cohort 1b enrolled about 25 adults aged 18-55 years at a single site in Boston, USA, between 29 July and 7 August 2020. Ad26.COV2.S consisted of a replication-incompetent adenovirus type 26 vector by which a prefusion-stabilized SARS-CoV-2 spike protein from the original Wuhan strain was expressed. About this clone: Its antigen is still unknown. No much larger clone exists at a distance of one base, and base qualities are not known.

Trimming at the junction amounts to 6 bases on V and 2 bases on J, and the germline ends lie 10 bases apart. The CDR3, cysteine through phenylalanine, is 13 amino acids long. Only the CDR3 region is kept as DNA, spanning 39 bases read in frame from base 1. Based on the germline V gene, the CDR1 and CDR2 sequences are SNHLY and FYNNEI. Material: peripheral blood, obtained in a trial of Ad26.COV2.S vaccine versus placebo. The sequence derives from a person between 18 and 59 years old who received the Ad26.COV2.S COVID-19 vaccine or a placebo. The chain is encoded by TRBV2 joined to TRBJ1-1, with the D segment identity uncertain. DNA sequence: TGTGCCAGCAGATTGGTCCCTAACACTGAAGCTTTCTTT. It encodes CASRLVPNTEAFF.